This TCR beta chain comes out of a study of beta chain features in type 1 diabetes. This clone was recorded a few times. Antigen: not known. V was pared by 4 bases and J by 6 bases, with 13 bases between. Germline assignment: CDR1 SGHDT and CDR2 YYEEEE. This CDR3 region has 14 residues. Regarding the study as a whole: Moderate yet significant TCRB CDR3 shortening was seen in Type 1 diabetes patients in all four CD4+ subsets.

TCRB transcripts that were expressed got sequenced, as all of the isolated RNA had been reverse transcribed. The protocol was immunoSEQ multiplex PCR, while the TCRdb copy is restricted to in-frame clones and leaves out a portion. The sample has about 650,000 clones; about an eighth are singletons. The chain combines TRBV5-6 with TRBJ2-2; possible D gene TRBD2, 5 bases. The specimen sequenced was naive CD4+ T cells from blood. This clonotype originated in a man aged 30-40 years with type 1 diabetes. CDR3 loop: CASSRPGLPGELFF. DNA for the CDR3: TGTGCCAGCAGCAGACCCGGACTTCCCGGGGAGCTGTTTTTT.